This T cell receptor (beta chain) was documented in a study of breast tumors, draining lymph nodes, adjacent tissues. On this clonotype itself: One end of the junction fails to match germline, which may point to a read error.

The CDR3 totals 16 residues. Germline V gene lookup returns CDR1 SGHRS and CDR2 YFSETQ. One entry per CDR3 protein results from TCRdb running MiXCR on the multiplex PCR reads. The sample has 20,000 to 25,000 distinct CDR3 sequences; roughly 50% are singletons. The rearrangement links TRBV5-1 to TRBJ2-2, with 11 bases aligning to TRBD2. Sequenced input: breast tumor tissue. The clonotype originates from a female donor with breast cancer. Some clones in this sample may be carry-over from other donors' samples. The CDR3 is CASRTSGTTGPGELFF. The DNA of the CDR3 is TGCGCCAGCAGGACTAGCGGGACGACAGGCCCCGGGGAGCTGTTCTTT.